This is a list of T cell receptor beta chains from one sample in a study of T cell responses to AZD1222 COVID-19 vaccine. Measured with immunoSEQ multiplex PCR; TCRdb has only the in-frame clones, and not every one. There are roughly 190,000 clones in the sample; approximately 89% occur only once, and 1.5% to 2% lies in the top ten. This sample comprised peripheral blood, obtained 28 days after the second AZD1222 dose. The receptors shown here come from an adult who received the AZD1222 COVID-19 vaccine. Both conserved end residues are part of each CDR3. The D gene is left open where the match is weak. The size entry is marked missing in some rows and otherwise reads once, few, many or a size class.

size: NA
J: TRBJ2-3
D: TRBD1
V: TRBV18
CDR3: CASSFGQGASADTQYF
DNA: TGTGCCAGCTCCTTCGGACAGGGGGCTTCGGCAGATACGCAGTATTTT

size: NA
J: TRBJ1-1
D: NA
V: TRBV30
CDR3: CAWSRMDLEAFF
DNA: TGTGCCTGGAGTCGCATGGACCTTGAAGCTTTCTTT

size: NA
J: TRBJ2-3
D: TRBD1
V: TRBV7-3
CDR3: CASSIRQGAIDTQYF
DNA: TGTGCCAGCAGCATTCGACAGGGGGCTATAGATACGCAGTATTTT

size: once
J: TRBJ1-2
D: NA
V: TRBV7-9
CDR3: CASSLKAEASHYGYTF
DNA: TGTGCCAGCAGCTTAAAGGCCGAAGCGTCACACTATGGCTACACCTTC

size: NA
J: TRBJ2-1
D: TRBD2
V: TRBV30
CDR3: CAWSPYTRGGEQFF
DNA: TGTGCCTGGAGCCCCTACACGCGGGGGGGTGAGCAGTTCTTC

size: NA
J: TRBJ1-1
D: NA
V: TRBV9
CDR3: CASSAEQGNTEAFF
DNA: TGTGCCAGCAGCGCCGAACAGGGTAACACTGAAGCTTTCTTT

size: NA
J: TRBJ2-7
D: NA
V: TRBV5-1
CDR3: CASRPDPGGIYEQYF
DNA: TGCGCCAGCAGACCCGACCCCGGGGGCATCTACGAGCAGTACTTC

size: NA
J: TRBJ1-2
D: NA
V: TRBV10-1
CDR3: CASSKDSYGYTF
DNA: TGCGCCAGTTCTAAGGACAGCTATGGCTACACCTTC

size: NA
J: TRBJ1-1
D: TRBD1
V: TRBV18
CDR3: CASSPSGGGTEAFF
DNA: TGTGCCAGCTCACCGTCAGGGGGCGGCACTGAAGCTTTCTTT

size: NA
J: TRBJ1-1
D: NA
V: TRBV5-8
CDR3: CASSEQGFTEAFF
DNA: TGTGCCAGCAGCGAACAGGGATTCACTGAAGCTTTCTTT

size: NA
J: TRBJ1-1
D: TRBD1
V: TRBV2
CDR3: CASRPPTGAGTEAFF
DNA: TGTGCCAGCCGCCCCCCGACAGGGGCGGGGACTGAAGCTTTCTTT

size: NA
J: TRBJ2-7
D: TRBD1
V: TRBV7-6
CDR3: CASSYWDREGEQYF
DNA: TGTGCCAGCAGCTATTGGGACAGGGAGGGCGAGCAGTACTTC

size: NA
J: TRBJ1-1
D: NA
V: TRBV7-2
CDR3: CASLFQGLGTEAFF
DNA: TGTGCCAGCCTCTTCCAGGGATTGGGCACTGAAGCTTTCTTT

size: NA
J: TRBJ1-1
D: NA
V: TRBV6-6
CDR3: CASSYSGGDTEAFF
DNA: TGTGCCAGCAGTTACTCGGGTGGGGACACTGAAGCTTTCTTT

size: NA
J: TRBJ2-3
D: TRBD2
V: TRBV11-2
CDR3: CASSNSGRDTQYF
DNA: TGTGCCAGCAGCAATAGCGGGAGGGATACGCAGTATTTT

size: NA
J: TRBJ2-5
D: TRBD2
V: TRBV5-1
CDR3: CASSSPGTTFQETQYF
DNA: TGCGCCAGCAGCTCGCCCGGGACTACCTTCCAAGAGACCCAGTACTTC

size: NA
J: TRBJ2-1
D: NA
V: TRBV9
CDR3: CASSVVGVTYNEQFF
DNA: TGTGCCAGCAGCGTAGTAGGGGTCACCTACAATGAGCAGTTCTTC

size: NA
J: TRBJ1-2
D: TRBD1
V: TRBV7-2
CDR3: CASSYDRVNYGYTF
DNA: TGTGCCAGCAGCTACGACAGGGTTAACTATGGCTACACCTTC

size: NA
J: TRBJ1-6
D: TRBD1
V: TRBV7-9
CDR3: CASSFPGQAHPPLHF
DNA: TGTGCCAGCAGCTTCCCGGGACAGGCACATCCACCCCTCCACTTT

size: NA
J: TRBJ2-7
D: TRBD1
V: TRBV19
CDR3: CASSPRTGVPYEQYF
DNA: TGTGCCAGTAGTCCTAGGACAGGGGTTCCTTACGAGCAGTACTTC

size: NA
J: TRBJ1-1
D: NA
V: TRBV7-2
CDR3: CASSLGVGVEAFF
DNA: TGTGCCAGCAGCTTAGGTGTAGGGGTAGAAGCTTTCTTT

size: NA
J: TRBJ2-4
D: TRBD2
V: TRBV29-1
CDR3: CSVVGRAANIQYF
DNA: TGCAGCGTTGTAGGGAGGGCGGCGAACATTCAGTACTTC

size: once
J: TRBJ2-1
D: NA
V: TRBV11-1
CDR3: CASSLGSSYNEQFF
DNA: TGTGCCAGCAGCTTAGGGAGCTCCTACAATGAGCAGTTCTTC

size: once
J: TRBJ1-4
D: TRBD1
V: TRBV7-9
CDR3: CASSLVNRGLDEKLFF
DNA: TGTGCCAGCAGCTTAGTGAACAGGGGGCTAGATGAAAAACTGTTTTTT

size: NA
J: TRBJ2-7
D: NA
V: TRBV5-1
CDR3: CASSSQVGTSYEQYF
DNA: TGCGCCAGCAGCTCGCAGGTTGGGACCTCCTACGAGCAGTACTTC

size: NA
J: TRBJ2-6
D: NA
V: TRBV4-2
CDR3: CASSLKGGFSGANVLTF
DNA: TGTGCCAGCAGCCTAAAAGGGGGTTTCTCTGGGGCCAACGTCCTGACTTTC

size: NA
J: TRBJ2-5
D: NA
V: TRBV11-3
CDR3: CASSFGFPGNPQYF
DNA: TGTGCCAGCAGCTTTGGTTTCCCAGGGAACCCCCAGTACTTC

size: NA
J: TRBJ2-2
D: TRBD2
V: TRBV18
CDR3: CASSPLSGKGTGELFF
DNA: TGTGCCAGCTCACCACTCAGCGGGAAGGGGACCGGGGAGCTGTTTTTT

size: NA
J: TRBJ2-3
D: NA
V: TRBV7-6
CDR3: CASSFLGRGQGDTQYF
DNA: TGTGCCAGCAGCTTCCTGGGGAGGGGGCAGGGAGATACGCAGTATTTT

size: NA
J: TRBJ1-6
D: NA
V: TRBV5-1
CDR3: CASSLGGTQNSPLHF
DNA: TGCGCCAGCAGCTTGGGGGGGACGCAAAATTCACCCCTCCACTTT

size: NA
J: TRBJ2-3
D: NA
V: TRBV5-1
CDR3: CASSKPSGTPSTDTQYF
DNA: TGCGCCAGCAGCAAACCTTCCGGGACCCCGAGCACAGATACGCAGTATTTT

size: once
J: TRBJ1-1
D: NA
V: TRBV19
CDR3: CASSIGRDTEAFF
DNA: TGTGCCAGTAGTATAGGCAGGGACACTGAAGCTTTCTTT

size: NA
J: TRBJ2-3
D: NA
V: TRBV7-3
CDR3: CASSGGQSYTDTQYF
DNA: TGTGCCAGCAGCGGAGGACAGTCTTACACAGATACGCAGTATTTT

size: NA
J: TRBJ2-1
D: TRBD2
V: TRBV10-2
CDR3: CASSGRFRTSGSRRHYNEQFF
DNA: TGCGCCAGCAGCGGAAGGTTCCGGACTAGCGGCTCCAGGCGGCATTACAATGAGCAGTTCTTC

size: NA
J: TRBJ2-1
D: TRBD2
V: TRBV5-1
CDR3: CASSLAAGAVNEQFF
DNA: TGCGCCAGCAGCTTGGCAGCGGGGGCCGTCAATGAGCAGTTCTTC

size: NA
J: TRBJ2-5
D: NA
V: TRBV15
CDR3: CATSRASAKTQYF
DNA: TGTGCCACCAGCAGAGCATCAGCAAAGACCCAGTACTTC

size: NA
J: TRBJ1-4
D: TRBD1
V: TRBV7-9
CDR3: CASSLGGTGEKLFF
DNA: TGTGCCAGCAGCTTAGGAGGGACAGGAGAAAAACTGTTTTTT